This TCR beta chain stems from a study of blood T cells in healthy people across ages (dated by TCRdb to between 2015 and 2016). With respect to the entire study: Template switching captured roughly one uniquely barcoded TCR beta cDNA molecule per two T cells in model experiments. Donors were grouped into four age groups: young (average roughly 15 years), middle-aged (over 35), aged (around 62) and long-lived (approximately 82). Age-related changes in TCR beta repertoire diversity were measured in the study by deep sequencing normalized with unique cDNA molecular identifiers. Two additional independent replicas of 1 million unique cDNA reads from the same blood draw were analyzed for two donors (one aged 18 to 30 and one aged 80 or older). What the research found in general, with its limitations: Because the CMV infection status of the donors was unknown, age-related changes in expanded clonotypes may potentially have been confounded. Estimates of total diversity based on one million sequenced T cells were considered lower bounds and underestimates. There was a strong correlation between observed TCR beta diversity and the percentage of naive T cells measured by flow cytometry. Bulk unsorted PBMC profiling prevented conclusive comparison of naive and antigen-experienced compartments. The long-lived group showed more naive CD4+ T cells, fewer expanded clones and increased TCR diversity than the aged group, suggesting age selection. Observed TCR beta diversity per million T cells fell roughly linearly with age, and a significant reduction was already apparent by age about 43.

Library creation used 5' RACE. The sequencer listed for this sample is Illumina HiSeq 2500. A second PCR of roughly 6 to 11 cycles was run with a J-beta primer mix and a sample-barcoded 5' primer. Each TCR beta cDNA molecule received a unique molecular identifier from a template-switch 5' adaptor carrying 12 random nucleotides. At least 2.5 million CDR3-containing paired-end reads were obtained from each sample. First-strand cDNA synthesis was performed from all RNA using the Mint cDNA synthesis kit, with priming by a TRBC-specific oligonucleotide. Following uracil-DNA glycosylase treatment, a first 18-cycle PCR with universal primers M1SS and BC2_uni_R was performed on all cDNA. The authors' analysis ran thus. Each sample was normalized by randomly selecting 1 million high-quality reads, each carrying a distinct molecular identifier. Instead of being binned into consensus sequences, reads with shared molecular identifiers were discarded. MiTCR, with a Q25 quality threshold and the strictest error-elimination algorithm, was used for CDR3 identification, clonotype clustering and error correction. A nonparametric unseen species model with Euler transformation was used to estimate lower-bound total TCR beta diversity. TCRdb's own reprocessing of the public reads used fastp at Q25 and MiXCR and kept productive beta chains. Each CDR3 protein gets just one entry, which takes the most common genes and DNA from the rows behind it. The V and J calls were determined by TCRdb, not by the authors. This sample holds 750,000 to 950,000 distinct CDR3 sequences; about 26% were observed only once. The ten largest clones add up to less than 3.5% of the sample.

A remark on this clonotype: Its antigen is unknown. No base qualities exist here, and no much larger clone lies one base off it.

V lost 6 bases and J lost 5 bases; the stretch between them is 16 bases long. From a lookup of the germline V gene, CDR1 and CDR2 are SGHAT and FQNNGV. Measured from the cysteine to the phenylalanine, the CDR3 is 14 residues long. The entry retains the CDR3 DNA only, 42 bases that are in frame from base 1. Donors were 35 to 40 systemically healthy Caucasian individuals from Russia aged about 6 to 100 years. Each donor gave ten milliliters of peripheral blood, collected into EDTA-treated Vacutainer tubes. Ficoll-Paque density-gradient centrifugation was used to isolate PBMCs, with at least 6.5 million per sample. Trizol reagent was used to extract total RNA from PBMCs, with at least 6 micrograms per sample. For every donor, an aliquot of PBMCs went through flow cytometry to measure the percentages of naive CD45RAhigh/CD27high T cells. The sample was also reused in another study, on T cells of mothers and their children. From the second report: Nine systemically healthy Caucasian individuals, comprising three mothers and their six children, were included as donors. cDNA synthesis consumed the entire amount of extracted RNA, loaded at 1.5 ug RNA in each 15 ul reaction. In the second PCR, the M1S primer added sample barcodes and 2-4 random nucleotides. Each mother yielded over 8 million TCR beta CDR3 reads and each child 2.5 million to 3.5 million reads. In both related and unrelated pairs, thymic selection shapes the output of TCR recombination in a similar way, with inherited differences having only a minor effect. Normalized repertoire overlap was always found to be slightly, but never significantly, higher in related mother-child pairs than in unrelated mother-child pairs. No persistent microchimeric T cell clones were found, with a detection sensitivity of 80 to 100 clones per million clonotypes. The study used deep NGS to compare TCR beta repertoires of mothers and children, seeking features distinguishing related mother-child pairs from unrelated individuals. On average, the children were around 11 +/- 4 years old, while the mothers were 40 +/- 4 years old. After adapter ligation was performed with NEBNext reagents, the libraries were sequenced on an Illumina HiSeq 2000 with 100+100 nt paired-end reads. Mother and child libraries were prepared a month apart and sequenced in separate runs to prevent cross-contamination. Between roughly 500,000 and 2,100,000 distinct TCR beta clonotypes were identified per donor. Naive TCR beta clonotypes were estimated from low-frequency clonotypes matched to each donor's FACS-determined naive share, without sorting.

Material for sequencing was blood. The rearranged segments are TRBV11-2 and TRBJ2-5; TRBD2 is a weak D gene call, 5 bases matching. The receptor's source is a boy aged 5 to 17 in good health. Read as DNA, the sequence is TGTGCCAGCAGTCACGGACTGTACGGGGAGACCCAGTACTTC. Its protein reads: CASSHGLYGETQYF.